One and the same sample provided the 22 T cell receptor beta chains below, sequenced in a study of blood T cell repertoires in COVID-19. Profiling relied on immunoSEQ multiplex PCR, and the TCRdb table lists in-frame clones only, not all of them. This table holds almost 200,000 clones, roughly 90% found once. Sample: PBMCs or T cells enriched from blood (not recorded which). The source is a woman younger than 30 who had recovered from COVID-19.

The chain carries TRBV9 and TRBJ2-1; TRBD2 agrees at 13 bases. Losses at the gene ends were 4 bases for V and 8 bases for J; bases not matched to a gene: 3. The CDR3 length is 14 residues. The V gene's germline CDR1 is SGDLS and CDR2 YYNGEE. CDR3 bases: TGTGCCAGCAGCCCTGGACTAGCGGGAGATGAGCAGTTCTTC. This sequence encodes CASSPGLAGDEQFF.

The rearrangement links TRBV28 to TRBJ1-2, with a tentative D call TRBD1 (6 bases). CDR1 and CDR2 (germline): MDHEN, SYDVKM. The CDR3 totals 15 residues. Trimming took 3 bases from V and 0 from J, leaving 11 bases between them. In nucleotides, the CDR3 is TGTGCCAGCAGTTTCCAGGGGTGGGCTAACTATGGCTACACCTTC. This sequence encodes CASSFQGWANYGYTF.

V gene TRBV5-4 combines with J gene TRBJ2-3; D perhaps matches TRBD2 (5 bases). Germline V gene lookup returns CDR1 SGHNT and CDR2 YYREEE (reference sequence). V was pared by 4 bases and J by 6 bases, with 15 bases between. The CDR3 spans 14 residues. CDR3 protein: CASSRDHQRDTQYF. CDR3 nucleotide sequence: TGTGCCAGCAGCCGGGATCATCAGAGGGATACGCAGTATTTT.

The genes are TRBV5-1 and TRBJ1-6; perhaps TRBD1 as D (6 bases). Germline V lookup: CDR1 SGHRS, CDR2 YFSETQ. This CDR3 comprises 16 residues. Trimming pared 5 bases from V and 9 bases from J, leaving 21 bases between. Written as DNA, the CDR3 is TGCGCCAGCAGATCCGGATCACAGGGTAGGATTTCACCCCTCCACTTT. It encodes CASRSGSQGRISPLHF.

The chain uses TRBV13 and TRBJ1-1; no clear D gene. The CDR3 covers 17 residues. Germline loops: CDR1 PRHDT, CDR2 FYEKMQ (reference sequence). Trimming took off 4 bases at V and 1 base at J, with 19 bases between the two ends. The CDR3 reads CASSSNERELANTEAFF. CDR3 nucleotide sequence: TGTGCCAGCAGCTCCAATGAACGGGAGTTGGCGAACACTGAAGCTTTCTTT.

The genes are TRBV28 and TRBJ1-2; D might be TRBD1 (6 bases). This CDR3 spans 13 amino acids. With 8 bases removed from V and 3 bases from J, the gap between germline ends came to 13 bases. Per the germline V gene, CDR1 is MDHEN and CDR2 is SYDVKM. The CDR3 reads CASCRGSDYGYTF. DNA of the CDR3: TGTGCCAGCTGCAGGGGATCCGACTATGGCTACACCTTC.

This chain joins TRBV5-4 and TRBJ2-5; maybe TRBD2 (5 bases). CDR1 and CDR2 from the germline V gene are SGHNT and YYREEE (reference sequence). This CDR3 is 14 amino acids long. V was cut by 1 base and J by 5 bases, with 12 bases left in between. DNA of the CDR3: TGTGCCAGCAGCTTGCCCGCTAGCTACGAGACCCAGTACTTC. Translation gives CASSLPASYETQYF.

The chain is built from TRBV5-5 and TRBJ1-1; possible D gene TRBD1, 6 bases. Deletions cut 1 base from V and 6 bases from J, with 19 bases between. Per germline, CDR1 SGHKS and CDR2 YYEKEE (reference sequence). This CDR3 contains 16 residues. DNA of the CDR3: TGTGCCAGCAGCTTGTATACACCTTCGAAGGGGGCTGAAGCTTTCTTT. Protein product: CASSLYTPSKGAEAFF.

J is TRBJ1-2 and V is TRBV29-1; 7 bases fit TRBD1. The germline V gene has CDR1 SQVTM and CDR2 ANQGSEA. Trimming took 5 bases from V and 6 from J; bases not matched to a gene: 9. The CDR3 loop spans 13 amino acids. CDR3: CSVTPQQGDGYTF. DNA of the CDR3: TGCAGCGTTACTCCCCAGCAGGGGGATGGCTACACCTTC.

J is TRBJ2-2 and V is TRBV10-3, with D possibly TRBD2 on 5 matching bases. Trimming took 4 bases from V and 1 from J, leaving 10 bases between them. This CDR3 comprises 15 residues. CDR1 ENHRY and CDR2 SYGVKD come from the germline V gene. The CDR3 is CAISGSGVNTGELFF. CDR3 coding DNA: TGTGCCATCAGTGGGTCCGGGGTGAACACCGGGGAGCTGTTTTTT.

The chain couples TRBV4-1 to TRBJ1-5; TRBD1 aligns across 7 bases. Germline lookup yields CDR1 MGHRA and CDR2 YSYEKL. The CDR3 consists of 14 residues. With 3 bases clipped from V and 5 bases from J, the junction kept 4 bases outside the gene matches. Here the CDR3 reads CASSQKQGHQPQHF. CDR3 nucleotide sequence: TGCGCCAGCAGCCAGAAACAGGGGCATCAGCCCCAGCATTTT.

The chain carries TRBV30 and TRBJ1-4, with D possibly being TRBD1 (5 bases). Trimming removed 3 bases from V and 7 bases from J, with 12 bases in between. The CDR3 loop spans 13 amino acids. Germline assignment: CDR1 GTSNPN and CDR2 SVGIG (reference sequence). CDR3 DNA sequence: TGTGCCTGGAGGGCAGGGTACGGTGAAAAACTGTTTTTT. This sequence encodes CAWRAGYGEKLFF.

The rearrangement joins TRBV4-2 to TRBJ2-1; a weak D match, TRBD2 (6 bases). Per the germline V gene, CDR1 is LGHNA and CDR2 is YNFKEQ. V lost 7 bases to trimming and J lost 5 bases, with 15 bases between them. The CDR3 covers 14 residues. The CDR3 is CASTLSGENNEQFF. The CDR3 coding sequence is TGTGCCAGCACATTATCGGGGGAAAACAATGAGCAGTTCTTC.

The CDR3 DNA reads TGTGCCAGCAGCTCTAACCGGGAATCCTCTGGAAACACCATATATTTT. Protein product: CASSSNRESSGNTIYF. This chain links TRBV13 with TRBJ1-3; D uncertain. This CDR3 has 16 residues. V lost 4 bases and J 0 bases, leaving 13 bases between the germline ends. Germline V gene lookup returns CDR1 PRHDT and CDR2 FYEKMQ (reference sequence). Supplemented by reference TRBV13 and TRBJ1-3, the full variable domain reads AAGVIQSPRHLIKEKRETATLKCYPIPRHDTVYWYQQGPGQDPQFLISFYEKMQSDKGSIPDRFSAQQFSDYHSELNMSSLELGDSALYFCASSSNRESSGNTIYFGEGSWLTVV.

This clone was picked up one time. This chain connects TRBV6-5 to TRBJ2-5; TRBD1 is a possible D gene (7 bases). The CDR3 has 14 residues. Germline V CDR1 and CDR2: MNHEY, SVGAGI. V shed 8 bases and J shed 5 bases, with 18 bases lying between them. CDR3 bases: TGTGCCAGCCAAGGCCAGGGGGAGGCCGAGACCCAGTACTTC. Its translation is CASQGQGEAETQYF.

The chain joins TRBV2 to TRBJ1-1, with a possible D match to TRBD1 (6 bases). Germline V gene sequence: CDR1 SNHLY, CDR2 FYNNEI. Trimming took 3 bases from V and 3 from J, leaving 14 bases between them. This CDR3 spans 15 amino acids. CDR3 nucleotides: TGTGCCAGCAGTGATTCATTCAGGGGAGACACTGAAGCTTTCTTT. Protein product: CASSDSFRGDTEAFF.

The sample holds many counts of this clone. The chain links TRBV6-5 to TRBJ2-7; no clear D. Germline loops: CDR1 MNHEY, CDR2 SVGAGI. The CDR3 covers 14 residues. With 5 bases removed from V and 5 bases from J, the gap between germline ends came to 16 bases. CDR3 sequence: CASSPSTGSHEQYF. The CDR3 DNA reads as TGTGCCAGCAGTCCCTCGACGGGTTCCCACGAGCAGTACTTC.

The chain combines TRBV6-1 with TRBJ1-5; no clear D. Germline CDR1 reads MNHNS; CDR2 reads SASEGT. The V and J ends lost 3 bases and 5 bases respectively, with 8 bases between them. This CDR3 is 13 amino acids long. The CDR3 DNA follows: TGTGCCAGCAGTGACGGTCCCGATCAGCCCCAGCATTTT. This translates into CASSDGPDQPQHF.

This sequence joins TRBV2 and TRBJ1-6, with D possibly matching TRBD1 (6 bases). Per the germline V gene, CDR1 is SNHLY and CDR2 is FYNNEI. CDR3 size: 15 residues. CDR3 in amino acids: CAARGGASYNSPLHF. CDR3 nucleotide sequence: TGTGCTGCCCGCGGGGGGGCTTCCTATAATTCACCCCTCCACTTT.

J is TRBJ2-2 and V is TRBV3-1 (or the pseudogene TRBV3-2); D may be TRBD1 (7 bases). Germline CDR1 LGHDT, CDR2 YNNKEL (reference sequence). The CDR3 runs 15 residues. Trimming removed 4 bases at V and 4 bases at J, with 13 bases between. DNA of the CDR3: TGTGCCAGCAGCCGGTTCAGGGGGGCCACCGGGGAGCTGTTTTTT. Its protein is CASSRFRGATGELFF.

The CDR3 sequence is CAWSVGGHYQETQYF. The CDR3 coding sequence is TGTGCCTGGAGTGTTGGCGGCCACTACCAAGAGACCCAGTACTTC. This chain joins TRBV30 and TRBJ2-5; no clear D. This CDR3 has 15 residues. V was trimmed by 0 bases and J by 0 bases, leaving 11 bases between them. Germline V CDR1 and CDR2: GTSNPN, SVGIG (reference sequence).

The rearrangement joins TRBV28 to TRBJ1-6, with 8 positions matching TRBD1. V shed 6 bases, J shed 4 bases, and the junction held 5 bases outside the gene matches. The germline gives CDR1 MDHEN, CDR2 SYDVKM. This CDR3 is 15 amino acids long. This chain's CDR3 is CASSAGGPYNSPLHF. In DNA form, the CDR3 reads TGTGCCAGCAGCGCAGGGGGCCCGTATAATTCACCCCTCCACTTT.